These T cell receptor beta chains were read from a single sample in a study of blood T cell repertoires in COVID-19. Assay used: immunoSEQ multiplex PCR; TCRdb lists only in-frame clones, some missing. The sample has approximately 77,000 clones, approximately 80% seen once; the top ten hold about a sixth. Sequenced material: peripheral blood. Source of these receptors: a woman aged 60-75 years with acute or convalescent COVID-19. CDR3s include the opening cysteine and the closing phenylalanine or tryptophan. A D gene is named only where the DNA matches it firmly. Clone size is shown for a subset of rows, as once, few, many or a class of expanded clone.

TRBV30	few	TRBJ1-4	NA	TGTGCCTGGAGTGTACGGTTAGCAACTAATGAAAAACTGTTTTTT	CAWSVRLATNEKLFF
TRBV5-4	NA	TRBJ1-1	NA	TGTGCCAGCAGCCCAGGTGGGGCTTCCGGGGGCACTGAAGCTTTCTTT	CASSPGGASGGTEAFF
TRBV24-1	NA	TRBJ2-2	TRBD1	TGTGCCACCAGTGAACCGGGACAGGCTCCGAACACCGGGGAGCTGTTTTTT	CATSEPGQAPNTGELFF
TRBV3-1/TRBV3-2	NA	TRBJ2-1	TRBD1	TGTGCCAGCAGCCAAGAGTGGTACCCCGGGACAGGATCCAATGAGCAGTTCTTC	CASSQEWYPGTGSNEQFF
TRBV30	once	TRBJ1-1	NA	TGTGCCTGGAGTGTAAGGCGGGCCAACACTGAAGCTTTCTTT	CAWSVRRANTEAFF
TRBV10-1	NA	TRBJ1-1	TRBD1	TGCGCCAGCAGTCTTCGACAGGGCACTGAAGCTTTCTTT	CASSLRQGTEAFF
TRBV18	NA	TRBJ1-5	NA	TGTGCCAGCTCACCACAATTAGCTGATAGCAATCAGCCCCAGCATTTT	CASSPQLADSNQPQHF
TRBV7-2	NA	TRBJ1-2	NA	TGTGCCAGCAGCCTGGACACGGAGATCTATGGCTACACCTTC	CASSLDTEIYGYTF
TRBV7-2	NA	TRBJ1-2	NA	TGTGCCAGCAGCTTAGCGCTCACTACCTATGGCTACACCTTC	CASSLALTTYGYTF
TRBV10-2	NA	TRBJ1-5	TRBD1	TGCGCCAGCAGAGCTACAGGGGATCCCCGCAATCAGCCCCAGCATTTT	CASRATGDPRNQPQHF
TRBV9	NA	TRBJ2-1	NA	TGTGCCAGCAGCCCACCTGGGGCAGGGAACTACAATGAGCAGTTCTTC	CASSPPGAGNYNEQFF
TRBV7-9	NA	TRBJ1-6	NA	TGTGCCAGCAACTCCGGGGGGTCTAATAATTCACCCCTCCACTTT	CASNSGGSNNSPLHF
TRBV7-2	few	TRBJ2-3	NA	TGTGCCAGCAGCTTAGATGGCGGGGCATTCACAGATACGCAGTATTTT	CASSLDGGAFTDTQYF
TRBV19	NA	TRBJ1-2	TRBD1	TGTGCCAGTAGTATCTCGGGACAGGGGATTTATGGCTACACCTTC	CASSISGQGIYGYTF
TRBV6-5	NA	TRBJ2-2	TRBD2	TGTGCCAGCACCGCAGGAGGCGGGGGTTTCGGGGAGCTGTTTTTT	CASTAGGGGFGELFF
TRBV27	once	TRBJ1-1	NA	TGTGCCAGCCGAATCGTACGGGGCACTGAAGCTTTCTTT	CASRIVRGTEAFF
TRBV2	NA	TRBJ1-2	NA	TGTGCCAGTCTACGGACATATGATGGCTACACCTTC	CASLRTYDGYTF
TRBV6-1	NA	TRBJ2-4	TRBD2	TGTGCCAGCAGTCAAGGACTAGCGGGGGGGCCAGGCATTCAGTACTTC	CASSQGLAGGPGIQYF
TRBV27	NA	TRBJ2-7	NA	TGTGCCAGCAGTTCATATTCCACACCGGGACAAAATTACGAGCAGTACTTC	CASSSYSTPGQNYEQYF
TRBV28	NA	TRBJ2-3	TRBD1	TGTGCCGGGGCCCCCGGGGACAGGGTTACCACAGATACGCAGTATTTT	CAGAPGDRVTTDTQYF
TRBV2	once	TRBJ2-4	TRBD2	TGTGCCAGCAGTGGTGGGGGGGGAAAAAACATTCAGTACTTC	CASSGGGGKNIQYF
TRBV2	once	TRBJ1-6	NA	TGTGCCAGCAGTGACTGGGGCACCTATAATTCACCCCTCCACTTT	CASSDWGTYNSPLHF
TRBV5-6	NA	TRBJ2-1	NA	TGTGCCAGCAGCTCGCCACGGGACTCTGGCTCCTACAATGAGCAGTTCTTC	CASSSPRDSGSYNEQFF
TRBV11-2	NA	TRBJ2-3	NA	TGTGCCAGCAGCCCTCGAGGGTCTAGCACAGATACGCAGTATTTT	CASSPRGSSTDTQYF
TRBV5-1	NA	TRBJ2-5	NA	TGCGCCAGCAGCTCTCTCGGGGGTCGCGAGACCCAGTACTTC	CASSSLGGRETQYF
TRBV5-8	NA	TRBJ1-2	TRBD1	TGTGCCAGCAGCTTGGAAGGGGGCAACTATGGCTACACCTTC	CASSLEGGNYGYTF
TRBV11-2	NA	TRBJ1-3	NA	TGTGCCAGCAGCTTAGGTGCAGGCTCTGGAAACACCATATATTTT	CASSLGAGSGNTIYF
TRBV30	once	TRBJ2-1	TRBD2	TGTGCCTGGAGTACCCGGGGGGGGACAACGCGGAATGAGCAGTTCTTC	CAWSTRGGTTRNEQFF
TRBV18	NA	TRBJ1-2	NA	TGTGCCAGCTCACCGGATCAGCGGGCTGGCTACACCTTC	CASSPDQRAGYTF
TRBV10-3	NA	TRBJ2-1	TRBD2	TGTGCCATCAGTCACGCAGTAGGGAGGGAGGGCTCCTACAATGAGCAGTTCTTC	CAISHAVGREGSYNEQFF
TRBV10-2	NA	TRBJ1-2	TRBD1	TGCGCCAGCAGTGACCCCGGACAGGGGGCGAGGTATGGCTACACCTTC	CASSDPGQGARYGYTF
TRBV2	NA	TRBJ1-1	TRBD1	TGTGCCAGCAGCAGGGGGCGCGGGGCTGAAGCTTTCTTT	CASSRGRGAEAFF
TRBV7-2	few	TRBJ1-4	TRBD1	TGTGCCAGCAGCTTAGGCCGGACAGGGGGACGTGAAAAACTGTTTTTT	CASSLGRTGGREKLFF
TRBV21-1	NA	TRBJ2-1	NA	TGTGCCAGCAGCCGAACAGGTCTCACCTACAATGAGCAGTTCTTC	CASSRTGLTYNEQFF
TRBV5-5	once	TRBJ2-2	NA	TGTGCCAGCAGCCCGTCAGTCACCCTCAACACCGGGGAGCTGTTTTTT	CASSPSVTLNTGELFF
TRBV5-4	once	TRBJ1-2	NA	TGTGCCAGCAGCTCTCAACAGCGGGGGAACTATGGCTACACCTTC	CASSSQQRGNYGYTF
TRBV7-2	NA	TRBJ2-3	TRBD2	TGTGCCAGCAGCTTAGTTCGTAGCGGGGGGGCCTCTGGCACAGATACGCAGTATTTT	CASSLVRSGGASGTDTQYF
TRBV28	NA	TRBJ1-2	NA	TGTGCCAGCAGTAATGGAGCTAACTATGGCTACACCTTC	CASSNGANYGYTF
TRBV6-2/TRBV6-3	many	TRBJ1-4	NA	TGTGCCAGCAGTCCCTCTTCGAGCCCTAATGAAAAACTGTTTTTT	CASSPSSSPNEKLFF
TRBV9	NA	TRBJ1-3	NA	TGTGCCAGCAGCGTAGAACCCGGGTATGCTGGAAACACCATATATTTT	CASSVEPGYAGNTIYF
TRBV6-5	NA	TRBJ2-4	TRBD1	TGTGCCAGCAGCGTGACAGGGTATAACATTCAGTACTTC	CASSVTGYNIQYF
TRBV2	NA	TRBJ1-2	NA	TGTGCCAGCAGCGAGGGGGGGATCTTCTATGGCTACACCTTC	CASSEGGIFYGYTF